This record concerns one T cell receptor (beta chain) sequence. Per germline, CDR1 GTSNPN and CDR2 SVGIG (reference sequence). The CDR3 is 13 residues long. V trimming: 1 base; J trimming: 7 bases; junction bases outside the gene matches: 6. The data were obtained in a study of beta chain features in type 1 diabetes. Since all of the isolated RNA was reverse transcribed, expressed TCRB transcripts were what got sequenced. The study sequenced naive, central memory and regulatory T cell samples to an average of about 3.5 million reads. The repertoire was sequenced with immunoSEQ multiplex PCR; TCRdb's copy has only in-frame clones and lacks some. This table holds 140,000 or so clones, 9% to 9.5% found once.

The receptor comes from a young man in good health. Sequencing used central memory CD4+ T cells from blood. The chain joins TRBV30 to TRBJ1-2, with 7 bases fitting TRBD1. Here the CDR3 reads CAWSAGTDLGYTF. The CDR3 DNA follows: TGTGCCTGGAGTGCCGGGACAGATCTTGGCTACACCTTC.